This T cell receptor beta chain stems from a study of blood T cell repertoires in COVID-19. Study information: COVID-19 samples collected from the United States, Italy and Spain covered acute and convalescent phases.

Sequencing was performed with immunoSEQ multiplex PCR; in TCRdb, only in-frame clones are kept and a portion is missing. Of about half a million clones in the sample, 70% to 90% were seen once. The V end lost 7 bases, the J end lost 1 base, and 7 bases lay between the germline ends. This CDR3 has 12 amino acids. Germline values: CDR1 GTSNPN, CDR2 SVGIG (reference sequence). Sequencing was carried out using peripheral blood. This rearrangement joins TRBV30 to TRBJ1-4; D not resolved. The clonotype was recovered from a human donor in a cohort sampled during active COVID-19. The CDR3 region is CAFGGTNEKLFF. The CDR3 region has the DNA TGTGCCTTCGGAGGAACTAATGAAAAACTGTTTTTT.